This TCR beta chain is from a study of regulatory and conventional T cells in RAG deficiency. The CDR3 loop spans 17 amino acids. From germline, CDR1 is ENHRY and CDR2 SYGVKD. V shed 4 bases and J 3 bases; nucleotides not matched to a gene: 8. Profiling relied on immunoSEQ multiplex PCR, and the TCRdb table lists in-frame clones only, not all of them. The sample holds about 19,000 clones, roughly 89% seen once. Blood CD4+ CD25-high CD127-low regulatory T cells supplied the genomic DNA template. The same specimen was also included in a second study, on regulatory T cells. Per that study: The PCR used 52 TRBV and 13 TRBJ primers.

The chain has TRBV10-3 and TRBJ2-2, with 10 bases that match TRBD1. The receptor was isolated from a human donor in good health. Sequenced: Tregs sorted from blood. DNA for the CDR3: TGTGCCATCAGTGGCCAGGGACAGGGGAGGTACACCGGGGAGCTGTTTTTT. This sequence encodes CAISGQGQGRYTGELFF.